This passage covers 5 T cell receptor beta chains from one sample sequenced in a study of blood T cell repertoires in COVID-19. Data came from immunoSEQ multiplex PCR; TCRdb stores just in-frame clones and leaves some out. The sample consists of 200,000 to 250,000 clones, 84% of them appearing once. The material sequenced was peripheral blood. The receptors were gathered from a woman aged 60-75 years who had recovered from COVID-19.

This clone was counted many times. As DNA, the CDR3 is TGTGCCAGTAGTTCCCGGGACAGGGGGACATATAGCAATCAGCCCCAGCATTTT. Translating it yields CASSSRDRGTYSNQPQHF. The chain combines TRBV19 with TRBJ1-5; TRBD1 matches 11 bases. V shed 5 bases, J shed 0 bases, and the junction held 9 bases outside the gene matches. Germline CDR1 and CDR2: LNHDA and SQIVND (reference sequence). This CDR3 has 18 amino acids.

The rearrangement uses TRBV27 and TRBJ1-4; D remains ambiguous. This CDR3 has 13 amino acids. V lost 3 bases and J lost 5, with 7 bases in between. From germline, CDR1 is MNHEY and CDR2 SMNVEV (reference sequence). CDR3 loop: CASSFAGNEKLFF. As DNA, the CDR3 is TGTGCCAGCAGTTTCGCCGGGAATGAAAAACTGTTTTTT.

The genes are TRBV19 and TRBJ2-7; TRBD2 matches at 9 bases. The CDR3 totals 16 residues. The germline V gene encodes CDR1 LNHDA and CDR2 SQIVND (reference sequence). Trimming cost V 3 bases and J 2 bases; bases outside gene matches: 8. The CDR3 DNA follows: TGTGCCAGTAGTATGCTGGGGCGGGGGGGAGCCTACGAGCAGTACTTC. Translation gives CASSMLGRGGAYEQYF.

The CDR3 here is CASRMAGTGNYGYTF. CDR3 DNA sequence: TGTGCCAGCAGGATGGCCGGGACAGGGAACTATGGCTACACCTTC. This chain uses TRBV6-5 with TRBJ1-2; 9 positions agree with TRBD1. The CDR3 has 15 residues. CDR1 and CDR2 from the germline V gene are MNHEY and SVGAGI. J gave up 2 bases and V 6 bases, and 7 bases lay outside the gene matches.

This rearrangement joins TRBV19 to TRBJ1-5; 8 bases are shared with TRBD1. Germline V gene sequence: CDR1 LNHDA, CDR2 SQIVND (reference sequence). V shed 4 bases and J 4 bases; nucleotides not matched to a gene: 3. The CDR3 length is 14 residues. For the CDR3, the DNA is TGTGCCAGTAGTACGGACAGGGAGAATCAGCCCCAGCATTTT. It specifies CASSTDRENQPQHF. Full variable domain (missing parts from reference TRBV19 and TRBJ1-5): DGGITQSPKYLFRKEGQNVTLSCEQNLNHDAMYWYRQDPGQGLRLIYYSQIVNDFQKGDIAEGYSVSREKKESFPLTVTSAQKNPTAFYLCASSTDRENQPQHFGDGTRLSIL.